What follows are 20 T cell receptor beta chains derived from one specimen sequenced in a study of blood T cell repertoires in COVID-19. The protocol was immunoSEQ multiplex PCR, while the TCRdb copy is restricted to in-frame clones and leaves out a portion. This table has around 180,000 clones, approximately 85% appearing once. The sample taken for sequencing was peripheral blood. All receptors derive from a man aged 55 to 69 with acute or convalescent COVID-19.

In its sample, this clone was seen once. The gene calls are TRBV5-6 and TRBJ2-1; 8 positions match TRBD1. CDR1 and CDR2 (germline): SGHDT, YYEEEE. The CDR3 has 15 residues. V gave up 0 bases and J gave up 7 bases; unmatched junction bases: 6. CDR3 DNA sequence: TGTGCCAGCAGCTTGGGACAGGGGCCCGCAAATGAGCAGTTCTTC. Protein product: CASSLGQGPANEQFF.

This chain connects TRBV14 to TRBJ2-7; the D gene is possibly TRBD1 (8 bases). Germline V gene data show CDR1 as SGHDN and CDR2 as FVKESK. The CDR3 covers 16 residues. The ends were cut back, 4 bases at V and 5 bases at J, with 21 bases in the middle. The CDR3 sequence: CASSRLGGTGFDEQYF. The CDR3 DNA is TGTGCCAGCAGCCGACTGGGAGGGACAGGCTTCGACGAGCAGTACTTC.

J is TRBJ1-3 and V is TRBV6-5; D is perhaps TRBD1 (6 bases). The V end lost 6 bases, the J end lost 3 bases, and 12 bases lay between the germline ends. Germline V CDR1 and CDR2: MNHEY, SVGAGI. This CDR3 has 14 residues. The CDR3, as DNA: TGTGCCAGCAGCCTTACAGGGATTGGAAACACCATATATTTT. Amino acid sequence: CASSLTGIGNTIYF.

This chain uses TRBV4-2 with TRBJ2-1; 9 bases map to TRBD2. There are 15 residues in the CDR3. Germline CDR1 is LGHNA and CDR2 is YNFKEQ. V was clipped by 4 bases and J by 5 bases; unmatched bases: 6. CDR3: CASSRGLARNNEQFF. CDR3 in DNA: TGTGCCAGCAGCCGTGGACTAGCGCGAAACAATGAGCAGTTCTTC.

CDR3 residues: CASSQGPGGYGYTF. CDR3 bases: TGTGCCAGCAGCCAAGGGCCAGGGGGCTATGGCTACACCTTC. The chain carries TRBV3-1 (or the pseudogene TRBV3-2) and TRBJ1-2; TRBD1 matches 7 bases. J was trimmed by 4 bases and V by 1 base; bases with no gene match: 3. This CDR3 has 14 residues. Germline V CDR1 and CDR2: LGHDT, YNNKEL (reference sequence).

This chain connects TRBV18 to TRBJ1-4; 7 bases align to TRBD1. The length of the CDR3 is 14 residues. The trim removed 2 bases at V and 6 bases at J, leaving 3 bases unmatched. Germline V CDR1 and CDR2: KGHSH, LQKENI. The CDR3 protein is CASSPGQGDEKLFF. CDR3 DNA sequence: TGTGCCAGCTCACCAGGGCAGGGGGATGAAAAACTGTTTTTT.

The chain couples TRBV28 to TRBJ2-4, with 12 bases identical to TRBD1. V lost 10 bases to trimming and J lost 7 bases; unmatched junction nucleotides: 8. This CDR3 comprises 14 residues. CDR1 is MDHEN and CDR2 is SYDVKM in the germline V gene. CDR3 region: CATVGTGGMNIQYF. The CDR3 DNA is TGTGCCACCGTCGGGACAGGGGGCATGAACATTCAGTACTTC.

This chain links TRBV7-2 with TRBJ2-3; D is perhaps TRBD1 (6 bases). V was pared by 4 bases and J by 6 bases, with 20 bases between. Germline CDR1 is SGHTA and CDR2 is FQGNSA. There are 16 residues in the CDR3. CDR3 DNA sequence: TGTGCCAGCAGCTCCCGCAGCCGGGGCCAGGGGGATACGCAGTATTTT. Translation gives CASSSRSRGQGDTQYF. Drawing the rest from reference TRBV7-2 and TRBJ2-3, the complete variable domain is GAGVSQSPSNKVTEKGKDVELRCDPISGHTALYWYRQSLGQGLEFLIYFQGNSAPDKSGLPSDRFSAERTGGSVSTLTIQRTQQEDSAVYLCASSSRSRGQGDTQYFGPGTRLTVL.

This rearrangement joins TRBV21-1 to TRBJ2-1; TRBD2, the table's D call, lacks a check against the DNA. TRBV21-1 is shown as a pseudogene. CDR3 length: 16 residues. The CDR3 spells CASSNLYRESPYKQFF. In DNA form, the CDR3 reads TGTGCCAGCAGCAATTTATACCGGGAGTCGCCCTATAAGCAGTTCTTC.

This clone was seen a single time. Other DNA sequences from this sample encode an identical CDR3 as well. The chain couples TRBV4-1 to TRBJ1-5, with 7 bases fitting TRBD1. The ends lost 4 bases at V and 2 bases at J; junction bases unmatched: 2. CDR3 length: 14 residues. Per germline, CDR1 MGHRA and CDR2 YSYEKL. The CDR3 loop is CASSPQGGNQPQHF. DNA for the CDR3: TGCGCCAGCAGCCCCCAGGGGGGCAATCAGCCCCAGCATTTT.

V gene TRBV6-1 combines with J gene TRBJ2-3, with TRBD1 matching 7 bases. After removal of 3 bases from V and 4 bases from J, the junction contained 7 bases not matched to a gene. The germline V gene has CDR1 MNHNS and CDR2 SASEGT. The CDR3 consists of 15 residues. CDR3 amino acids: CASSEYDRVADTQYF. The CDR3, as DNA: TGTGCCAGCAGTGAGTATGACAGGGTGGCAGATACGCAGTATTTT.

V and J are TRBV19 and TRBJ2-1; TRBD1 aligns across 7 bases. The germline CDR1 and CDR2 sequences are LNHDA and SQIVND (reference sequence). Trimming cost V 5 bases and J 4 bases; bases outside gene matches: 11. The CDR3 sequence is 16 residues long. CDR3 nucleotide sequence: TGTGCCAGTAGTCCAGAGGACAGGAGGCTGTACAATGAGCAGTTCTTC. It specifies CASSPEDRRLYNEQFF.

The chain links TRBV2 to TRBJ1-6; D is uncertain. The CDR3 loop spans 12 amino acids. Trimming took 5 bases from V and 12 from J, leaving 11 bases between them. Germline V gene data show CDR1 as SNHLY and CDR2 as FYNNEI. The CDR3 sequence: CASSSQQRPLHF. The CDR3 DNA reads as TGTGCCAGCAGTTCACAACAACGACCCCTCCACTTT.

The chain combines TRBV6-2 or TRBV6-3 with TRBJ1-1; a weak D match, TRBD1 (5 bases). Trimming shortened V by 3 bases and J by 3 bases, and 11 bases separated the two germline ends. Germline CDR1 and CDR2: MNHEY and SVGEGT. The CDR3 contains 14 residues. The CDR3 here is CASSYRGWDTEAFF. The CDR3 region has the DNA TGTGCCAGCAGTTATAGGGGTTGGGACACTGAAGCTTTCTTT.

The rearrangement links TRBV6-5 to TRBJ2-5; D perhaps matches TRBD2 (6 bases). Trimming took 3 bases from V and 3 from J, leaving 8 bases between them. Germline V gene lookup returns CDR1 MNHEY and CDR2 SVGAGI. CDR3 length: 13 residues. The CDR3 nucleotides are TGTGCCAGCAGTTATCGGGGGAAAGAGACCCAGTACTTC. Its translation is CASSYRGKETQYF.

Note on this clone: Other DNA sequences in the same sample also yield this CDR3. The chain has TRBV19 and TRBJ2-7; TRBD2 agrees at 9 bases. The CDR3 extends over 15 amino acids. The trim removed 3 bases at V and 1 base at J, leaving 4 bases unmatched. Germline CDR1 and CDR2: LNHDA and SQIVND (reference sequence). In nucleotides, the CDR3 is TGTGCCAGTAGTATCGCGGGAGGGCCGTCCTACGAGCAGTACTTC. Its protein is CASSIAGGPSYEQYF.

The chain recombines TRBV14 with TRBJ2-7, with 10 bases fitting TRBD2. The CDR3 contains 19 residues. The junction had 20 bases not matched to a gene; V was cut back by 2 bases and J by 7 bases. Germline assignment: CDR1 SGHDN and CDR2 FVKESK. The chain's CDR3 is CASSQLTFRPSGSPGEQYF. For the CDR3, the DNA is TGTGCCAGCAGCCAACTTACATTCCGGCCTAGCGGGAGCCCGGGGGAGCAGTACTTC.

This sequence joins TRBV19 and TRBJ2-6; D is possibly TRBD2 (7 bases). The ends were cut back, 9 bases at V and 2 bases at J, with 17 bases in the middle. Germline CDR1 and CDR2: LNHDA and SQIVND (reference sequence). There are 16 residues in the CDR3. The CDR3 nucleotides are TGTGCCAGCCGGGGGGCTCTCCCCCCTGGGGCCAACGTCCTGACTTTC. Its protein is CASRGALPPGANVLTF.

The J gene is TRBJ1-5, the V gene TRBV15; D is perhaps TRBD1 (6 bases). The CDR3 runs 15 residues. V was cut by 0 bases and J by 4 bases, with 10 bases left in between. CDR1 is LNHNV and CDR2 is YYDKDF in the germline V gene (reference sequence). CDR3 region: CATSREQRGNQPQHF. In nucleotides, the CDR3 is TGTGCCACCAGCAGAGAACAAAGGGGGAATCAGCCCCAGCATTTT.

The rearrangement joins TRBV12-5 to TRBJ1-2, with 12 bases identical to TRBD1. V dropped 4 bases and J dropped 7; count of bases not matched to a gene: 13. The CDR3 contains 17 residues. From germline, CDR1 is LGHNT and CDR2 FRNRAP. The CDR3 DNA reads TGTGCTAGTGGTTCAAGGGACAGGGGGCCAGGTGGCGGTGGCTACACCTTC. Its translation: CASGSRDRGPGGGGYTF.